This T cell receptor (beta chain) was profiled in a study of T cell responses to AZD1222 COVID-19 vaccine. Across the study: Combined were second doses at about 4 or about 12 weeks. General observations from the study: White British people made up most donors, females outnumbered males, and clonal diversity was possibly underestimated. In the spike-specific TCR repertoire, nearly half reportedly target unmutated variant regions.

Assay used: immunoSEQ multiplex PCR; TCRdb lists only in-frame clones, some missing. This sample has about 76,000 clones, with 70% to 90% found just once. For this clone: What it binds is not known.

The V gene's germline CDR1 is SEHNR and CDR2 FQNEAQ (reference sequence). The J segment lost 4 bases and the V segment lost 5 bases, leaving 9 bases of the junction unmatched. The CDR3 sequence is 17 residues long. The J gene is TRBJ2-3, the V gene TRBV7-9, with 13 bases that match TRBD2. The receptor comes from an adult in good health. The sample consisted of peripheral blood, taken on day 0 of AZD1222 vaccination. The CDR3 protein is CASSATSGGFSADTQYF. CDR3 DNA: TGTGCCAGCAGCGCGACTAGCGGGGGGTTCTCCGCAGATACGCAGTATTTT.